These T cell receptor beta chains were read from a single sample in a study of identical twins. In TCRdb, the 5' RACE reads were re-called with MiXCR into one record per CDR3 protein. The table records 500,000 to 600,000 distinct CDR3 sequences, approximately 22% of them present only once. These records were also assigned to another study, of T cells expressing NK-cell markers.

Material for sequencing was CD4+ T cells sorted from blood. The receptors originated from a woman aged 18-29 years in good health. CDR3s include the opening cysteine and the closing phenylalanine or tryptophan. D genes are given only for firm matches. Clone size is shown for a subset of rows, as once, few, many or a class of expanded clone.

size,V,J,D,DNA,CDR3
NA,TRBV6-2/TRBV6-3,TRBJ1-6,NA,TGTGCCAGCAGTGGGGACGGGGAGTTACATAATTCACCCCTCCACTTT,CASSGDGELHNSPLHF
NA,TRBV6-1,TRBJ1-5,NA,TGTGCCAGCAGGTTCCCGGGCAATCAGCCCCAGCATTTT,CASRFPGNQPQHF
many,TRBV7-2,TRBJ1-4,NA,TGTGCCAGCAGCCGCGTAGGAGAAAAACTGTTTTTT,CASSRVGEKLFF
few,TRBV6-1,TRBJ2-1,TRBD1,TGTGCCAGCATGGGACAGGGGGCCTACAATGAGCAGTTCTTC,CASMGQGAYNEQFF
many,TRBV12-3/TRBV12-4,TRBJ2-3,TRBD2,TGTGCCAGCAGTCCCGAGACTAGCGGGAGGATCACAGATACGCAGTATTTT,CASSPETSGRITDTQYF
NA,TRBV7-9,TRBJ2-7,NA,TGTGCCAGCAGCCCTCGGGCCAGGAACGAGCAGTACTTC,CASSPRARNEQYF
few,TRBV6-1,TRBJ2-1,TRBD2,TGTGCCAGCAGAAGGACTAGCGGGAGATGGTACGACAATGAGCAGTTCTTC,CASRRTSGRWYDNEQFF
many,TRBV12-3/TRBV12-4,TRBJ1-1,NA,TGTGCCAGCTACCCGACAGGATCGAACACTGAAGCTTTCTTT,CASYPTGSNTEAFF
few,TRBV6-5,TRBJ2-7,NA,TGTGCCAGCAGTTTTGACCGGGGCGAGCAGTACTTC,CASSFDRGEQYF
NA,TRBV7-8,TRBJ2-1,NA,TGTGCCAGCAGCGGCCGAGAGCTTTCCACGAATGAGCAGTTCTTC,CASSGRELSTNEQFF
many,TRBV4-2,TRBJ2-7,TRBD2,TGTGCCAGCAGCCCCTCTAGCGGGGAAGCCTACGAGCAGTACTTC,CASSPSSGEAYEQYF
NA,TRBV6-2/TRBV6-3,TRBJ1-5,NA,TGTGCCAGTATACAGGGTCGCAATCAGCCCCAGCATTTT,CASIQGRNQPQHF
many,TRBV29-1,TRBJ2-7,NA,TGCAGCGGAATGGACAGAGGTGAAGGGGCCTACGAGCAGTACTTC,CSGMDRGEGAYEQYF
NA,TRBV12-3/TRBV12-4,TRBJ1-1,NA,TGTGCCAGCAGTCGACAGTACACTGAAGCTTTCTTT,CASSRQYTEAFF
NA,TRBV5-6,TRBJ1-6,NA,TGTGCCAGCAGCTCAGTGAGCTATAATTCACCCCTCCACTTT,CASSSVSYNSPLHF
NA,TRBV20-1,TRBJ1-2,NA,TGCAGTGCTAGTAGACTGAATAACTATGGCTACACCTTC,CSASRLNNYGYTF
NA,TRBV10-3,TRBJ2-7,NA,TGTGCCATCAGTGTGTCTAGCGCCAGCTACGAGCAGTACTTC,CAISVSSASYEQYF
few,TRBV20-1,TRBJ2-1,NA,TGCAGTGCGAAAAAAGGGGCCCATGAGCAGTTCTTC,CSAKKGAHEQFF
few,TRBV20-1,TRBJ1-1,NA,TGCAGTGCTACCAAAGGACAGCTGAACACTGAAGCTTTCTTT,CSATKGQLNTEAFF
few,TRBV20-1,TRBJ1-2,TRBD1,TGCAGTCCCGGGACAGGGGGCTTGGATGGCTACACCTTC,CSPGTGGLDGYTF
NA,TRBV12-3/TRBV12-4,TRBJ1-2,NA,TGTGCCAGCAGCCGGGACACAGCTAACTATGGCTACACCTTC,CASSRDTANYGYTF
NA,TRBV5-6,TRBJ2-3,TRBD1,TGTGCCAGCAGTCACCCACTACAGGGGGTCCGGGATACGCAGTATTTT,CASSHPLQGVRDTQYF
NA,TRBV11-2,TRBJ1-2,TRBD1,TGTGCCAGCACCAGAGACAGGGACTATGGCTACACCTTC,CASTRDRDYGYTF
NA,TRBV7-2,TRBJ1-1,NA,TGTGCCAGCAGCTTATCGTATACTCCTGAAGCTTTCTTT,CASSLSYTPEAFF
NA,TRBV7-9,TRBJ2-7,NA,TGTGCCAGCAGCTTAGCAGGGGGAGCTTCCTACGAGCAGTACTTC,CASSLAGGASYEQYF
NA,TRBV7-2,TRBJ1-5,NA,TGTGCCAGCAGCGCTACCCGGACGGGTAATCAGCCCCAGCATTTT,CASSATRTGNQPQHF
few,TRBV20-1,TRBJ1-5,NA,TGCAGTGCTAGAGATACGGCCAATCAGCCCCAGCATTTT,CSARDTANQPQHF
NA,TRBV20-1,TRBJ1-1,NA,TGCAGTGCTAGAATCGGGGCCTCAACTGAAGCTTTCTTT,CSARIGASTEAFF
NA,TRBV5-1,TRBJ2-7,TRBD1,TGCGCCAGCAGCGAAAGACAGGGGGCCCAGTACGAGCAGTACTTC,CASSERQGAQYEQYF
few,TRBV27,TRBJ2-3,TRBD1,TGTGCCAGCAGTTCCTACAGGGGGCGCGGAACAGATACGCAGTATTTT,CASSSYRGRGTDTQYF
few,TRBV18,TRBJ2-7,TRBD1,TGTGCCAGCTCGCAAAACAGGGGGCATGATGAGCAGTACTTC,CASSQNRGHDEQYF
NA,TRBV18,TRBJ2-3,TRBD1,TGTGCCAGCTCACGCTCACAGGGGGCTACAGATACGCAGTATTTT,CASSRSQGATDTQYF
few,TRBV20-1,TRBJ2-1,TRBD2,TGCAGTGCCTCGGATAGCGGGCTCTACAATGAGCAGTTCTTC,CSASDSGLYNEQFF
many,TRBV15,TRBJ1-1,TRBD1,TGTGCCACCAGCAGAGGACAGGGGGGGTTGGGGACTGAAGCTTTCTTT,CATSRGQGGLGTEAFF
NA,TRBV6-1,TRBJ2-7,TRBD2,TGTGCCAGCACGGCGGGAGTGCCGGAGGAGCAGTACTTC,CASTAGVPEEQYF
few,TRBV6-5,TRBJ2-7,TRBD1,TGTGCCAGCAGTTACTCCGAAGGGGACAGGTACTACGAGCAGTACTTC,CASSYSEGDRYYEQYF
few,TRBV10-3,TRBJ2-2,NA,TGTGCCTCCAAAGAAGGGAACACCGGGGAGCTGTTTTTT,CASKEGNTGELFF
NA,TRBV7-6,TRBJ2-3,TRBD2,TGTGCCAGCAGCCTACCATATCAAAGCGGGAGCTTGGGAGATACGCAGTATTTT,CASSLPYQSGSLGDTQYF
NA,TRBV20-1,TRBJ2-1,NA,TGCAGTGCTAGGGGTCACAATGAGCAGTTCTTC,CSARGHNEQFF
NA,TRBV19,TRBJ1-1,TRBD1,TGTGCCAGTAGTATAATCGACAGGGACACTGAAGTTTTCTTT,CASSIIDRDTEVFF
few,TRBV6-5,TRBJ2-1,NA,TGTGCCAGCAGTTACGTAGCAGCCTACAATGAGCAGTTCTTC,CASSYVAAYNEQFF
few,TRBV29-1,TRBJ2-7,NA,TGCAGCGTTGGGACGCGTTTTACCTACGAGCAGTACTTC,CSVGTRFTYEQYF
NA,TRBV7-8,TRBJ2-3,TRBD2,TGTGCCAGCAGCCTGTCGGCTAGCGGGAGCAATACGCAGTATTTT,CASSLSASGSNTQYF
few,TRBV7-2,TRBJ1-5,TRBD1,TGTGCCAGCAGCTCCGGGACAGGGTTGGGTCAGCCCCAGCATTTT,CASSSGTGLGQPQHF
NA,TRBV5-8,TRBJ2-3,NA,TGTGCCAGCAGCTTCACGAGGAGCACAGATACGCAGTATTTT,CASSFTRSTDTQYF
NA,TRBV5-1,TRBJ1-5,TRBD1,TGCGCCAGCAGCTCGGGACAGGGGGATCAGCCCCAGCATTTT,CASSSGQGDQPQHF
NA,TRBV24-1,TRBJ1-1,NA,TGTGCCACCAGTGAGGAGGTGAACACTGAAGCTTTCTTT,CATSEEVNTEAFF
NA,TRBV20-1,TRBJ2-3,NA,TGCAGTGCAACCTCCCGGCGCACAGCTAGCACAGATACGCAGTATTTT,CSATSRRTASTDTQYF
NA,TRBV2,TRBJ2-1,NA,TGTGCCAGCAGTGAAGAGTGGGCGCATGAGCAGTTCTTC,CASSEEWAHEQFF
NA,TRBV20-1,TRBJ2-5,TRBD1,TGCAGTGCTAGGAGGGGACAGGGAACCCGGACCCAGTACTTC,CSARRGQGTRTQYF
many,TRBV20-1,TRBJ2-7,TRBD2,TGCAGTGCTAGTGTAAGCGGGACTTACGAGCAGTACTTC,CSASVSGTYEQYF
NA,TRBV10-3,TRBJ2-5,NA,TGTGCCATCAGTGAGTCATGGGCCGAGGAGACCCAGTACTTC,CAISESWAEETQYF
NA,TRBV27,TRBJ2-3,TRBD2,TGTGCCAGCAGTACCCCGTGGAAAGCGGGAGGGATGACAGATACGCAGTATTTT,CASSTPWKAGGMTDTQYF
NA,TRBV7-8,TRBJ2-6,TRBD1,TGTGCCAGCAGCGGACCACAGGGGGTGAGGGTCGAGGCCAACGTCCTGACTTTC,CASSGPQGVRVEANVLTF
few,TRBV7-8,TRBJ2-7,TRBD1,TGTGCCAGCAGCTTAATGGACAGGGTAACCTACGAGCAGTACTTC,CASSLMDRVTYEQYF
NA,TRBV29-1,TRBJ2-2,NA,TGCAGCGGCGGTCGCGGGATGAACACCGGGGAGCTGTTTTTT,CSGGRGMNTGELFF